This T cell receptor (beta chain) was obtained from a study of blood T cell repertoires in COVID-19. Across the study: PBMCs, B-cell-depleted T cells, or T cells were the source of the cDNA or gDNA that made up the material.

The CDR3 has 15 amino acids. Trimming stripped 3 bases from V and 0 bases from J, with 9 bases between. Germline V lookup: CDR1 MNHEY, CDR2 SMNVEV (reference sequence). In the original analysis: Estimation of nucleated cell counts was performed using reference gene primer amplification. Profiled with immunoSEQ multiplex PCR; TCRdb holds only in-frame clones, not every one. V and J calls and clone size are as listed in that table; D and trimming were resolved from the DNA. The profile shows 110,000 or so clones, roughly three quarters of them singletons. The sequenced sample was peripheral blood. The TCR originated in a human donor in a cohort sampled during active COVID-19. V usage is TRBV27 and J usage is TRBJ1-5, with D unclear. CDR3 residues: CASSFTEDSNQPQHF. The CDR3 nucleotides read TGTGCCAGCAGTTTCACCGAGGATAGCAATCAGCCCCAGCATTTT.